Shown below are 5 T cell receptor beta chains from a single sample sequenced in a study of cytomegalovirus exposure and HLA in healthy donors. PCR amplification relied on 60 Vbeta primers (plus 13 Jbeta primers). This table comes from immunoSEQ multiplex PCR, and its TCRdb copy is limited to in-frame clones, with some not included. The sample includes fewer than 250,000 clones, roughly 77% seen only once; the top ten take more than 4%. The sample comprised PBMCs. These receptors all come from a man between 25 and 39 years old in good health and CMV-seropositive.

CDR3 nucleotide sequence: TGTGCCAGCTCACCACAGGGGAATTCGGAGACCCAGTACTTC. It yields the protein CASSPQGNSETQYF. V gene TRBV18 combines with J gene TRBJ2-5, with D tentatively TRBD1 (5 bases). The V gene's germline CDR1 is KGHSH and CDR2 LQKENI. The length of the CDR3 is 14 residues. The ends were cut back, 1 base at V and 5 bases at J, with 11 bases in the middle.

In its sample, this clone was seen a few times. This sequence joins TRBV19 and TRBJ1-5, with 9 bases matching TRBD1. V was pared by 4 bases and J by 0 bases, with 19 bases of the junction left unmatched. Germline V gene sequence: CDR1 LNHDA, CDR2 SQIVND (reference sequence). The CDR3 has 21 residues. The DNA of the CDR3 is TGTGCCAGTAGTACTAGACCCCCGGGGACAGGGAATCTTTATAGCAATCAGCCCCAGCATTTT. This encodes CASSTRPPGTGNLYSNQPQHF.

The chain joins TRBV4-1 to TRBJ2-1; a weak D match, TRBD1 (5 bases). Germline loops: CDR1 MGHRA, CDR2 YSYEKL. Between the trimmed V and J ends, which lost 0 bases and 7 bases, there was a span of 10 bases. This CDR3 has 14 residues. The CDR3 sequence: CASSQETRVNEQFF. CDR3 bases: TGCGCCAGCAGCCAAGAAACCAGGGTGAATGAGCAGTTCTTC.

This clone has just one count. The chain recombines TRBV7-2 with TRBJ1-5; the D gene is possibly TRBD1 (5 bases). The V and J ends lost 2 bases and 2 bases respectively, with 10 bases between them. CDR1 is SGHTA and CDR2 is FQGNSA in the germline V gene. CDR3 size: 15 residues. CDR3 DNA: TGTGCCAGCAGCTTACCGGGGGTGGGCAATCAGCCCCAGCATTTT. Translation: CASSLPGVGNQPQHF.

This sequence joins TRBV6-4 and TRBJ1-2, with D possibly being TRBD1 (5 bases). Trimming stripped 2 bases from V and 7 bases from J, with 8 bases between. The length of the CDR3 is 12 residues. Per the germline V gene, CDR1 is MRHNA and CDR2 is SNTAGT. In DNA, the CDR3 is TGTGCCAGCAGTGACAGTCAGGGTGGCTACACCTTC. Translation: CASSDSQGGYTF.